Below, one T cell receptor (beta chain) is given with its context. Antigen unknown. This may be a read error, as it is one base from a much larger clone. This CDR3 fails to terminate in the conserved phenylalanine or tryptophan, so it likely reflects a read error. The sample comes from a study of T cell repertoires in cytomegalovirus infection. Study-wide context: Public TCR beta signatures marked donors with CMV infection and the matching HLA. General study points: HLA-C-restricted, CMV-specific TCR beta clonotypes were dominant ex vivo.

Using its own MiXCR run on the reads, TCRdb lists one record per CDR3 protein. The profile shows around 340,000 distinct CDR3 sequences, about 28% of them singletons. The CDR3 is 16 residues long. The V end lost 4 bases, the J end lost 4 bases, and 17 bases lay between the germline ends. Germline assignment: CDR1 SGHTA and CDR2 FQGNSA. The chain has TRBV7-2 and TRBJ2-1; D assignment may be TRBD1 or TRBD2 (5 bases each). Sequenced material: cultured PBMCs, taken from culture after CMV antigen stimulation. This TCR came from a human donor in good health (CMV status not recorded). Some clones in this sample may be carry-over from other donors' samples. Here the CDR3 reads CASSSWGWRPYNEQFL. DNA for the CDR3: TGTGCCAGCAGCTCCTGGGGGTGGCGCCCATACAATGAGCAGTTCTTA.